Below, 23 T cell receptor beta chains from the same sample are listed, as sequenced in a study of shared clonotypes between healthy human individuals. The repertoire was sequenced with immunoSEQ multiplex PCR; TCRdb's copy has only in-frame clones and lacks some. The sample carries 700,000 or so clones, about 78% recorded once. The sample was memory CD4+ T cells sorted from blood. This sample's subset: CD45RA-negative fraction. The receptors come from a woman aged 25 to 45 in good health.

Many counts were recorded for this clone. This chain links TRBV28 with TRBJ1-5; TRBD1 is a possible D gene (5 bases). V lost 6 bases and J lost 4, with 10 bases in between. Germline values: CDR1 MDHEN, CDR2 SYDVKM. The CDR3 consists of 13 residues. This chain's CDR3 is CASRATANQPQHF. The DNA of the CDR3 is TGTGCCAGCAGAGCGACAGCGAATCAGCCCCAGCATTTT.

The J gene is TRBJ2-7, the V gene TRBV28; TRBD1 matches at 7 bases. This CDR3 has 13 residues. Germline lookup yields CDR1 MDHEN and CDR2 SYDVKM. The trim removed 6 bases at V and 6 bases at J, leaving 8 bases unmatched. The CDR3 is CASRPGQRREQYF. CDR3 DNA: TGTGCCAGCAGGCCGGGACAGAGACGCGAGCAGTACTTC. The full variable domain, in which reference TRBV28 and TRBJ2-7 provide the parts outside the CDR3, is DVKVTQSSRYLVKRTGEKVFLECVQDMDHENMFWYRQDPGLGLRLIYFSYDVKMKEKGDIPEGYSVSREKKERFSLILESASTNQTSMYLCASRPGQRREQYFGPGTRLTVT.

V gene TRBV25-1 combines with J gene TRBJ2-5, with 7 bases that match TRBD1. Germline V lookup: CDR1 MGHDK, CDR2 SYGVNS. Losses at the gene ends were 3 bases for V and 2 bases for J; bases not matched to a gene: 9. This CDR3 has 16 amino acids. CDR3 amino acids: CASSDSPRGLQETQYF. The CDR3, as DNA: TGTGCCAGCAGTGATTCCCCCAGGGGGTTACAAGAGACCCAGTACTTC.

This chain joins TRBV6-1 and TRBJ2-7, with 11 nucleotides matching TRBD2. CDR3 size: 13 residues. In germline, CDR1 is MNHNS, CDR2 SASEGT. V lost 8 bases to trimming and J lost 4 bases; unmatched junction nucleotides: 4. The CDR3 DNA follows: TGTGCCAGCCGACTAGCGGGAAAATACGAGCAGTACTTC. This encodes CASRLAGKYEQYF.

This chain links TRBV6-6 with TRBJ1-1; D unclear. Germline CDR1 and CDR2: MNHNY and SVGAGI (reference sequence). The V end lost 6 bases, the J end lost 1 base, and 15 bases lay between the germline ends. This CDR3 is 15 amino acids long. This CDR3 is CASSRSGGTNTEAFF. The CDR3 DNA reads as TGTGCCAGCAGCCGCAGTGGAGGCACGAACACTGAAGCTTTCTTT.

The V call is TRBV6-5, the J call TRBJ1-5, with 9 bases aligning to TRBD1. V was clipped by 2 bases and J by 7 bases; unmatched bases: 6. Per the germline V gene, CDR1 is MNHEY and CDR2 is SVGAGI. The length of the CDR3 is 15 residues. CDR3 DNA: TGTGCCAGCAGTTACAAACAGGGGGCCCTACAGCCCCAGCATTTT. As protein: CASSYKQGALQPQHF.

J is TRBJ1-1 and V is TRBV10-1; TRBD1 agrees at 9 bases. CDR3 length: 15 amino acids. Germline CDR1 is WNHNN and CDR2 is SYGVQD (reference sequence). Unmatched junction bases numbered 8, after V lost 6 bases and J lost 3 bases. The CDR3 DNA reads as TGCGCCAGCAGGCCAGGACAGGGGTCACACACTGAAGCTTTCTTT. Protein sequence: CASRPGQGSHTEAFF.

The chain is built from TRBV15 and TRBJ2-1, with 9 nucleotides matching TRBD2. The germline V gene has CDR1 LNHNV and CDR2 YYDKDF (reference sequence). The CDR3 totals 15 residues. V was clipped by 1 base and J by 5 bases; unmatched bases: 3. The CDR3 DNA follows: TGTGCCACCAGCAGAGGTAGCGGGAGACACAATGAGCAGTTCTTC. Its translation is CATSRGSGRHNEQFF.

The CDR3 spells CASSEVTGVYTEAFF. CDR3 bases: TGTGCCAGCAGTGAAGTTACAGGGGTATACACTGAAGCTTTCTTT. The chain recombines TRBV2 with TRBJ1-1; 7 positions agree with TRBD1. Germline assignment: CDR1 SNHLY and CDR2 FYNNEI. This CDR3 is built from 15 residues. The junction had 5 bases not matched to a gene; V was cut back by 1 base and J by 3 bases.

This clone was detected a few times. The rearrangement links TRBV29-1 to TRBJ1-2; unclear D gene. The germline gives CDR1 SQVTM, CDR2 ANQGSEA. The CDR3 length is 12 residues. V gave up 5 bases and J gave up 2 bases, with 9 bases separating them. The DNA for the CDR3 is TGCAGCGTTAGGGCCTCGAACTATGGCTACACCTTC. Encoded protein: CSVRASNYGYTF.

The rearrangement joins TRBV7-9 to TRBJ2-6; 10 bases are a match to TRBD1. J lost 1 base, V lost 6 bases, and 3 bases had no gene match. This CDR3 spans 16 amino acids. Germline V gene lookup returns CDR1 SEHNR and CDR2 FQNEAQ (reference sequence). The CDR3 DNA reads as TGTGCCAGCAGGGGACAGGGGCTTTCTGGGGCCAACGTCCTGACTTTC. It translates to CASRGQGLSGANVLTF. The full variable domain, completed using reference TRBV7-9 and TRBJ2-6, is DTGVSQNPRHKITKRGQNVTFRCDPISEHNRLYWYRQTLGQGPEFLTYFQNEAQLEKSRLLSDRFSAERPKGSFSTLEIQRTEQGDSAMYLCASRGQGLSGANVLTFGAGSRLTVL.

The chain has TRBV27 and TRBJ2-2, with 10 bases lining up with TRBD2. V dropped 5 bases and J dropped 3; count of bases not matched to a gene: 6. This CDR3 spans 16 amino acids. The V gene's germline CDR1 is MNHEY and CDR2 SMNVEV (reference sequence). Here the CDR3 DNA reads TGTGCCAGCAGTCGCCTAGCGGGAGCAGACACCGGGGAGCTGTTTTTT. Its protein product is CASSRLAGADTGELFF.

This chain links TRBV7-8 with TRBJ2-5, with TRBD2 matching over 10 bases. Germline CDR1 reads SGHVS; CDR2 reads FQNEAQ. Germline trimming cut 5 bases from V and 0 bases from J; bases unmatched to any gene: 3. This CDR3 is built from 15 residues. The CDR3 loop is CASSRTSGHQETQYF. In DNA form, the CDR3 reads TGTGCCAGCAGCCGGACTAGCGGACACCAAGAGACCCAGTACTTC.

About this clone itself: The same CDR3 is also encoded by other DNA sequences in this sample. V usage is TRBV5-1 and J usage is TRBJ1-5; the match to TRBD1 covers 9 bases. The ends lost 4 bases at V and 5 bases at J; junction bases unmatched: 7. Germline V gene data show CDR1 as SGHRS and CDR2 as YFSETQ. The CDR3 has 15 amino acids. This CDR3 is CASSLGTGRDQPQHF. CDR3 sequence (DNA): TGCGCCAGCAGCCTTGGGACAGGGAGGGATCAGCCCCAGCATTTT.

As to this clone: Its ends do not fully match the called genes, so a read error is possible. The chain carries TRBV18 and TRBJ1-2; the match to TRBD1 covers 7 bases. Germline CDR1 KGHSH, CDR2 LQKENI. This CDR3 is built from 17 residues. The CDR3 sequence is CASLPGTARSYGYGRHF. CDR3 bases: TGTGCCAGCTTACCCGGGACAGCACGCTCCTATGGCTATGGGCGCCACTTC.

The chain couples TRBV7-9 to TRBJ2-7; 7 positions agree with TRBD2. Germline CDR1 and CDR2: SEHNR and FQNEAQ (reference sequence). Trimming at V came to 8 bases and at J to 5 bases, leaving 12 bases not matched to a gene. This CDR3 is built from 14 residues. The CDR3 DNA is TGTGCCAGCCGAATAGCTAGCGGATTCGACGAGCAGTACTTC. Its protein product is CASRIASGFDEQYF. Filled out from reference TRBV7-9 and TRBJ2-7, the complete variable domain reads DTGVSQNPRHKITKRGQNVTFRCDPISEHNRLYWYRQTLGQGPEFLTYFQNEAQLEKSRLLSDRFSAERPKGSFSTLEIQRTEQGDSAMYLCASRIASGFDEQYFGPGTRLTVT.

This clone came up a few times. This sample includes further DNA sequences coding for the same CDR3. The chain joins TRBV10-3 to TRBJ1-1; a weak D match, TRBD1 (6 bases). Between the trimmed V and J ends, which lost 9 bases and 1 base, there was a span of 6 bases. The CDR3 covers 11 residues. CDR1 and CDR2 (germline): ENHRY, SYGVKD. DNA of the CDR3: TGTGCCATAGGGGGGAACACTGAAGCTTTCTTT. Amino acid sequence: CAIGGNTEAFF.

The chain carries TRBV4-2 and TRBJ2-1; the match to TRBD2 covers 14 bases. Germline V gene data show CDR1 as LGHNA and CDR2 as YNFKEQ. There are 19 residues in the CDR3. Trimming at V came to 5 bases and at J to 0 bases, leaving 9 bases not matched to a gene. CDR3: CASSSGTSGGGSSYNEQFF. CDR3 nucleotides: TGTGCCAGCAGCTCCGGGACTAGCGGGGGCGGGAGCTCCTACAATGAGCAGTTCTTC.

This chain uses TRBV14 with TRBJ2-7, with a tentative D call TRBD2 (6 bases). CDR3 length: 13 residues. Germline-derived CDR1 and CDR2 are SGHDN and FVKESK. V shed 5 bases and J shed 6 bases, with 14 bases lying between them. CDR3 nucleotide sequence: TGTGCCAGCAGCTCGACTAGGTCTGGCGAGCAGTACTTC. Protein product: CASSSTRSGEQYF.

Points on this clone: Other nucleotide sequences from this sample produce the same CDR3. The chain combines TRBV18 with TRBJ1-5; TRBD1 might be the D (5 bases). This CDR3 has 13 residues. The germline V gene encodes CDR1 KGHSH and CDR2 LQKENI. Trimming shortened V by 3 bases and J by 3 bases, and 6 bases separated the two germline ends. The CDR3 coding sequence is TGTGCCAGCTCACCGGGGCTCAATCAGCCCCAGCATTTT. This sequence encodes CASSPGLNQPQHF.

The genes are TRBV2 and TRBJ1-1, with TRBD1 matching 7 bases. The germline CDR1 and CDR2 sequences are SNHLY and FYNNEI. Trimming at V came to 6 bases and at J to 0 bases, leaving 1 base not matched to a gene. CDR3 length: 13 amino acids. The DNA of the CDR3 is TGTGCCAGCAGGGACAGGTTGAACACTGAAGCTTTCTTT. The encoded protein is CASRDRLNTEAFF.

The CDR3 reads CASSLGQGDRALHF. CDR3 bases: TGTGCCAGCAGCTTAGGACAGGGGGATCGGGCCCTCCACTTT. The chain couples TRBV5-6 to TRBJ1-6; 10 nucleotides agree with TRBD1. The V segment lost 2 bases and the J segment 14 bases; nucleotides outside the gene matches: 7. The CDR3 contains 14 residues. Germline-derived CDR1 and CDR2 are SGHDT and YYEEEE.

The rearrangement joins TRBV5-1 to TRBJ2-7, with 8 bases lining up with TRBD1. The CDR3 contains 15 residues. CDR1 is SGHRS and CDR2 is YFSETQ in the germline V gene. The V segment lost 0 bases and the J segment 3 bases; nucleotides outside the gene matches: 5. CDR3 in amino acids: CASSLVQGAGYEQYF. CDR3 bases: TGCGCCAGCAGCTTGGTCCAGGGGGCAGGCTACGAGCAGTACTTC.